This TCR beta chain was documented in a study of T-cell memory formation after mild COVID-19. Across the whole study: Across donors, TCR clusters were largely donor specific. Study-wide results and limits: There were some responding clones in pre-infection memory, which suggested that cross-reactive memory had joined.

With regard to this clonotype: The antigen is undetermined.

From 5'RACE with constant-segment primers came TCR alpha and TCR beta cDNA libraries that carried sample barcodes and UMIs. MiXCR was run by TCRdb on the 5' RACE reads, yielding one entry per CDR3 protein. Of about 400,000 distinct CDR3 sequences in the sample, 20% to 30% are singletons; the top ten hold 13%. In germline, CDR1 is KGHSH, CDR2 LQKENI. The CDR3 has 15 residues. V gave up 1 base and J gave up 1 base, with 9 bases separating them. The clonotype originates from an adult woman who had mild COVID-19 (a few samples of this study predate the infection). Cell type and time point are not known. This chain uses TRBV18 with TRBJ2-3, with D uncertain. The sequenced material came from PBMCs or a T cell subset sorted from them (not recorded which). The CDR3 spells CASSPLPAGTDTQYF. DNA for the CDR3: TGTGCCAGCTCACCACTACCAGCAGGCACAGATACGCAGTATTTT.